A single sample is the source of the 21 T cell receptor beta chains below, sequenced in a study of T-cell reconstitution after alpha-beta-depleted transplantation in children. The library targeted TCRbeta and was prepared with unique molecular identifiers. Each CDR3 protein is one row after TCRdb ran MiXCR on the PCR reads. The table shows a few hundred thousand distinct CDR3 sequences, with 11% occurring only once. The source material was PBMCs from the stem cell graft donor, sampled from the stem cell graft. The source is a human donor who donated a stem cell graft to a child with acute myeloid leukemia.

This clonotype was seen only a few times. The CDR3 DNA is TGTGCCAGCAGCTCCGACAGGTGGAACACTGAAGCTTTCTTT. Protein sequence: CASSSDRWNTEAFF. The rearrangement joins TRBV7-9 to TRBJ1-1, with D possibly matching TRBD1 (6 bases). This CDR3 is built from 14 residues. Germline V lookup: CDR1 SEHNR, CDR2 FQNEAQ (reference sequence). V was cut by 4 bases and J by 1 base, with 10 bases left in between.

This chain uses TRBV20-1 with TRBJ1-1, with 11 bases that match TRBD1. V shed 5 bases and J 11 bases; nucleotides not matched to a gene: 4. Looked up from germline, CDR1 is DFQATT and CDR2 is SNEGSKA (reference sequence). The CDR3 covers 11 residues. The CDR3 DNA is TGCAGTGCTCCGGGGGACAGGGGGGCTTTCTTT. This translates into CSAPGDRGAFF.

This clonotype was counted many times. The chain carries TRBV7-6 and TRBJ2-3; D remains ambiguous. From germline, CDR1 is SGHVS and CDR2 FNYEAQ. Trimming left V 1 base short and J 1 base short, with 12 bases between. This CDR3 spans 16 amino acids. In DNA form, the CDR3 reads TGTGCCAGCAGCTTAGTTGGGTCAGGACGCACAGATACGCAGTATTTT. Its protein product is CASSLVGSGRTDTQYF.

This clonotype was seen a few times. The chain carries TRBV11-2 and TRBJ2-7; 7 bases align to TRBD2. The CDR3 is 14 residues long. The J segment lost 5 bases and the V segment lost 5 bases, leaving 9 bases of the junction unmatched. CDR1 SGHAT and CDR2 FQNNGV come from the germline V gene. CDR3 coding DNA: TGTGCCAGCAGCCCCGGGACTAATCGGAACGAGCAGTACTTC. Translated, it gives CASSPGTNRNEQYF.

This clonotype was found many times. This chain connects TRBV5-1 to TRBJ2-1; D remains ambiguous. CDR3 length equals 12 residues. V lost 5 bases and J 6 bases, leaving 9 bases between the germline ends. Germline CDR1 and CDR2: SGHRS and YFSETQ. Here the CDR3 reads CASRFNANEQFF. The DNA of the CDR3 is TGCGCCAGCAGATTTAATGCCAATGAGCAGTTCTTC.

The CDR3 coding sequence is TGTGCCAGCAGCTTAGCTGGTGAGGGGATAGCCAAAAACATTCAGTACTTC. Protein sequence: CASSLAGEGIAKNIQYF. The genes are TRBV7-9 and TRBJ2-4; possibly TRBD1 or TRBD2 for D (5 bases each). The germline gives CDR1 SEHNR, CDR2 FQNEAQ (reference sequence). Trimming removed 0 bases from V and 0 bases from J, with 12 bases in between. The CDR3 spans 17 residues. The full variable domain, its missing parts supplied by reference TRBV7-9 and TRBJ2-4, is DTGVSQNPRHKITKRGQNVTFRCDPISEHNRLYWYRQTLGQGPEFLTYFQNEAQLEKSRLLSDRFSAERPKGSFSTLEIQRTEQGDSAMYLCASSLAGEGIAKNIQYFGAGTRLSVL.

The chain employs TRBV4-1 and TRBJ2-4, with D hard to call. Germline V gene data show CDR1 as MGHRA and CDR2 as YSYEKL. The ends were cut back, 0 bases at V and 7 bases at J, with 7 bases in the middle. CDR3 length equals 13 residues. CDR3 nucleotides: TGCGCCAGCAGCCAAGAACCCGGGAACATTCAGTACTTC. Its translation: CASSQEPGNIQYF.

The chain joins TRBV29-1 to TRBJ2-4; 8 nucleotides agree with TRBD2. V was clipped by 4 bases and J by 2 bases; unmatched bases: 4. The CDR3 loop spans 14 amino acids. Per the germline V gene, CDR1 is SQVTM and CDR2 is ANQGSEA. CDR3 protein: CSVGGGGTKNIQYF. The CDR3 DNA is TGCAGCGTTGGCGGCGGGGGGACCAAAAACATTCAGTACTTC.

This chain uses TRBV10-3 with TRBJ2-7, with D perhaps TRBD1 (5 bases). V was shortened by 0 bases and J by 3 bases, with 9 bases between the two germline ends. Germline-derived CDR1 and CDR2 are ENHRY and SYGVKD. This CDR3 is 14 amino acids long. Here the CDR3 DNA reads TGTGCCATCAGTGAGTCGATAGGGGTCTACGAGCAGTACTTC. Translating it yields CAISESIGVYEQYF.

This clonotype was detected only a few times. CDR3 sequence: CASKGLAGANNEQFF. In nucleotides, the CDR3 is TGTGCCAGCAAGGGACTAGCGGGAGCTAACAATGAGCAGTTCTTC. The J gene is TRBJ2-1, the V gene TRBV25-1; 14 bases are shared with TRBD2. Germline V CDR1 and CDR2: MGHDK, SYGVNS. This CDR3 has 15 amino acids. J gave up 5 bases and V 7 bases, and 4 bases lay outside the gene matches.

This clonotype was counted only a few times. The chain combines TRBV4-3 with TRBJ2-1; 10 bases fit TRBD1. The germline V gene encodes CDR1 LGHNA and CDR2 YSLEER. The CDR3 contains 16 residues. Trimming cost V 5 bases and J 4 bases; bases outside gene matches: 8. The CDR3 sequence is CASSETGTGVYNEQFF. In nucleotides, the CDR3 is TGCGCCAGCAGCGAGACCGGGACAGGGGTTTACAATGAGCAGTTCTTC.

This clonotype was seen repeatedly, ten times or more. The V gene is TRBV12-3 or TRBV12-4, the J gene TRBJ2-6, with unresolved D. This CDR3 comprises 13 residues. Trimming took off 6 bases at V and 0 bases at J, with 3 bases between the two ends. This CDR3 is CASRGSGANVLTF. CDR3 coding DNA: TGTGCCAGCAGGGGCTCTGGGGCCAACGTCCTGACTTTC.

This clonotype was seen repeatedly, ten times or more. V usage is TRBV20-1 and J usage is TRBJ1-1; the D is unclear. Germline lookup yields CDR1 DFQATT and CDR2 SNEGSKA (reference sequence). The CDR3 extends over 13 amino acids. The germline V and J ends were trimmed by 3 bases and 1 base, with 9 bases remaining between them. DNA of the CDR3: TGCAGTGCTAGTCGGCAGAGGAACACTGAAGCTTTCTTT. The encoded protein is CSASRQRNTEAFF.

This chain links TRBV7-8 with TRBJ1-5, with D tentatively TRBD1 (6 bases). V was clipped by 5 bases and J by 7 bases, with 18 bases between them. CDR1 and CDR2 (germline): SGHVS, FQNEAQ. This CDR3 has 15 amino acids. The CDR3 spells CASSPGAEGGQPQHF. In DNA form, the CDR3 reads TGTGCCAGCAGCCCAGGGGCGGAGGGAGGGCAGCCCCAGCATTTT.

The chain links TRBV18 to TRBJ1-5; no definite D call. With 7 bases removed from V and 4 bases from J, the gap between germline ends came to 5 bases. The CDR3 is 11 residues long. Looked up from germline, CDR1 is KGHSH and CDR2 is LQKENI. The CDR3 DNA reads TGTGCCAGCTACGGAAATCAGCCCCAGCATTTT. It encodes CASYGNQPQHF.

The CDR3 region has the DNA TGTGCCAGCAGTGAAATCTCCCTTGGAGTGAGTGGCTACACCTTC. Translation gives CASSEISLGVSGYTF. The chain recombines TRBV6-1 with TRBJ1-2; D is uncertain. The CDR3 is made up of 15 amino acids. The V end lost 2 bases, the J end lost 7 bases, and 17 bases lay between the germline ends. CDR1 is MNHNS and CDR2 is SASEGT in the germline V gene.

A few counts support this clonotype. The V gene is TRBV7-9, the J gene TRBJ2-4, with 7 bases fitting TRBD2. Germline lookup yields CDR1 SEHNR and CDR2 FQNEAQ (reference sequence). Losses at the gene ends were 5 bases for V and 2 bases for J; bases not matched to a gene: 9. This CDR3 comprises 16 residues. CDR3 nucleotides: TGTGCCAGCAGCACCCTGGCGGGGGAGTCCAAAAACATTCAGTACTTC. Amino acids: CASSTLAGESKNIQYF.

This clonotype was recorded a few times. The chain couples TRBV12-3 or TRBV12-4 to TRBJ2-1; D might be TRBD2 (6 bases). Trimming took off 5 bases at V and 2 bases at J, with 19 bases between the two ends. The CDR3 totals 17 residues. The CDR3 here is CASSAGAGKGTYNEQFF. The CDR3 DNA sequence: TGTGCCAGCAGTGCTGGGGCGGGGAAGGGAACCTACAATGAGCAGTTCTTC.

This clonotype has more than one count but fewer than ten. The rearrangement uses TRBV2 and TRBJ2-1; D might be TRBD1 (5 bases). Germline values: CDR1 SNHLY, CDR2 FYNNEI. V dropped 5 bases and J dropped 3 bases, with 14 bases sitting between them. This CDR3 spans 15 amino acids. The CDR3 coding sequence is TGTGCCAGCAGTTTTAAGGGGATAGACTACAATGAGCAGTTCTTC. Its translation is CASSFKGIDYNEQFF.

This clonotype has ten or more counts. CDR3 protein: CASSQDGGDQETQYF. The CDR3 DNA is TGTGCCAGCAGCCAAGATGGGGGGGATCAAGAGACCCAGTACTTC. This chain uses TRBV14 with TRBJ2-5, with TRBD2 matching over 7 bases. Germline-derived CDR1 and CDR2 are SGHDN and FVKESK. The CDR3 extends over 15 amino acids. Germline trimming cut 0 bases from V and 2 bases from J; bases unmatched to any gene: 3.

This clonotype was seen only a few times. The chain employs TRBV7-8 and TRBJ2-2, with TRBD2 matching over 7 bases. Germline CDR1 reads SGHVS; CDR2 reads FQNEAQ. This CDR3 is built from 15 residues. V shed 6 bases, J shed 0 bases, and the junction held 4 bases outside the gene matches. Here the CDR3 reads CASRKRGANTGELFF. Written as DNA, the CDR3 is TGTGCCAGCAGAAAGCGGGGAGCGAACACCGGGGAGCTGTTTTTT.